The 5 T cell receptor beta chains below all came from one sample that was sequenced in a study of blood T cell repertoires in COVID-19. The method was immunoSEQ multiplex PCR; TCRdb's version includes in-frame clones alone and lacks a portion of them. The data contain about 190,000 clones, 90% of them singletons. The sample consisted of peripheral blood. The source is a man aged 50-60 years with acute or convalescent COVID-19.

J is TRBJ2-4 and V is TRBV12-1; the table assigns TRBD2, which was not confirmed against the DNA. TRBV12-1 is assigned pseudogene status. This CDR3 is built from 16 residues. CDR3 nucleotide sequence: TGTGCCAGCAGCTTTTCTCGGGGTGAGGGCAAAAACATTCAGTACTTC. Its protein is CASSFSRGEGKNIQYF.

The rearrangement uses TRBV7-2 and TRBJ1-4, with 7 bases fitting TRBD1. This CDR3 has 14 amino acids. The junction had 4 bases not matched to a gene; V was cut back by 5 bases and J by 4 bases. Germline CDR1 is SGHTA and CDR2 is FQGNSA. The CDR3 is CASSRDRDNEKLFF. CDR3 bases: TGTGCCAGCAGCCGCGACAGGGATAATGAAAAACTGTTTTTT.

This chain joins TRBV28 and TRBJ1-4; 7 nucleotides align to TRBD1. This CDR3 has 12 amino acids. The V gene's germline CDR1 is MDHEN and CDR2 SYDVKM. The V and J ends lost 6 bases and 6 bases, in that order; junction bases with no gene match: 1. The CDR3 region is CASSQGDEKLFF. Written as DNA, the CDR3 is TGTGCCAGCAGCCAGGGGGATGAAAAACTGTTTTTT. Full variable domain (outside the CDR3, taken from reference TRBV28 and TRBJ1-4): DVKVTQSSRYLVKRTGEKVFLECVQDMDHENMFWYRQDPGLGLRLIYFSYDVKMKEKGDIPEGYSVSREKKERFSLILESASTNQTSMYLCASSQGDEKLFFGSGTQLSVL.

CDR3 residues: CASSLRRGISPLHF. The CDR3 coding sequence is TGTGCCAGCAGCTTGCGAAGGGGGATTTCACCCCTCCACTTT. The chain joins TRBV5-6 to TRBJ1-6, with TRBD1 as a possible D gene (6 bases). Trimming removed 1 base from V and 9 bases from J, with 11 bases in between. The germline CDR1 and CDR2 sequences are SGHDT and YYEEEE. CDR3 length: 14 residues.

V and J are TRBV10-3 and TRBJ1-1, with 10 bases aligning to TRBD1. The CDR3 is 16 residues long. V lost 10 bases to trimming and J lost 3 bases; unmatched junction nucleotides: 14. Germline V lookup: CDR1 ENHRY, CDR2 SYGVKD. For the CDR3, the DNA is TGTGCCACGACCAGACGGGGACAGGGGTTGGACACTGAAGCTTTCTTT. It yields the protein CATTRRGQGLDTEAFF.